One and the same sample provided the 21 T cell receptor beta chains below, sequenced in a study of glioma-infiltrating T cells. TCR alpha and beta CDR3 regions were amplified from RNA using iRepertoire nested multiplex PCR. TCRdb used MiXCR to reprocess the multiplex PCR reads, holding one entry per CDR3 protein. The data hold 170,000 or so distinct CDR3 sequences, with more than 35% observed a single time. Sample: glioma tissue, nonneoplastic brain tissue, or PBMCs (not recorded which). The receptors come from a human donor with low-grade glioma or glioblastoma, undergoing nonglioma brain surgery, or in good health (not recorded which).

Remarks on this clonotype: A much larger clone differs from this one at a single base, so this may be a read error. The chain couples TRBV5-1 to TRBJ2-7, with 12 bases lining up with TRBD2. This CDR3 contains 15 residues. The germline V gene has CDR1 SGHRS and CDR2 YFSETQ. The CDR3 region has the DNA TGCGCCAGAAGCTTGGAACTAGCGGGAGGTTACGAGCAGTACTTC. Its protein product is CARSLELAGGYEQYF.

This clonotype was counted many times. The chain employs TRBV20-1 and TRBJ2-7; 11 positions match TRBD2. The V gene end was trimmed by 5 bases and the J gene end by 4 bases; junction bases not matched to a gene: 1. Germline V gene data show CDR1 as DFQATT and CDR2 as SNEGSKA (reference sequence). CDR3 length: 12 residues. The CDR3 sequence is CSAWTSGYEQYF. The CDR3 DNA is TGCAGTGCTTGGACTAGCGGGTACGAGCAGTACTTC.

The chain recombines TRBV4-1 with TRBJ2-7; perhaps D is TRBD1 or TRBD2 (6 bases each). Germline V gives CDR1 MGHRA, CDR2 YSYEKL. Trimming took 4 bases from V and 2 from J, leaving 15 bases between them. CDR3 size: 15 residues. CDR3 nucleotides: TGCGCCAGCAGCCCCGAAGGGGGGCAGCCCTACGAGCAGTACTTC. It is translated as CASSPEGGQPYEQYF.

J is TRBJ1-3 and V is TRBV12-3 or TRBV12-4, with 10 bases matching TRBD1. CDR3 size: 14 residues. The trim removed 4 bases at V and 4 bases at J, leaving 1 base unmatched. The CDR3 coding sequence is TGTGCCAGCAGTTGGACAGGGGGAGGAAACACCATATATTTT. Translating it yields CASSWTGGGNTIYF.

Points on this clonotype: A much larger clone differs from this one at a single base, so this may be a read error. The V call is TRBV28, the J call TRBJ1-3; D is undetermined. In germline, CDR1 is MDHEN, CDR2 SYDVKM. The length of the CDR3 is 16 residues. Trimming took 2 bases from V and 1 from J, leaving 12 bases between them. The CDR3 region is CASSLQEGTSGNTIYF. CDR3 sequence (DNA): TGTGCCAGCAGTTTACAAGAGGGTACTTCTGGAAACACCATATATTTT.

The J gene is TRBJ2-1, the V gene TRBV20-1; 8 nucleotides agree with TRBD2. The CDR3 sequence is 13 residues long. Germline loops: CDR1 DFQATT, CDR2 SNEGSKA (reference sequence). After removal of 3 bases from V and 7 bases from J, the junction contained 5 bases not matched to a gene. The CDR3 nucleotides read TGCAGTGCTAGCGGGGGACTAGAGAATGAGCAGTTCTTC. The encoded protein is CSASGGLENEQFF.

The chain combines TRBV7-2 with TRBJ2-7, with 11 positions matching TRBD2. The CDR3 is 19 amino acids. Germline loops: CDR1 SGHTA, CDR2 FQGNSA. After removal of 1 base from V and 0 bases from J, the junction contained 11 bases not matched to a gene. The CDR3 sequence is CASSLGGIAGGPSSYEQYF. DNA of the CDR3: TGTGCCAGCAGCTTAGGTGGAATAGCGGGAGGGCCAAGCTCCTACGAGCAGTACTTC.

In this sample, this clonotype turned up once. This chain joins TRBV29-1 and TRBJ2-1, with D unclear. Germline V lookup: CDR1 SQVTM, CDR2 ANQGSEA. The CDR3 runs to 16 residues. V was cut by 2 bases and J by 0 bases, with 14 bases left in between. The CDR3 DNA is TGCAGCGTTGAACCCCGTCTACCTAGCTCCTACAATGAGCAGTTCTTC. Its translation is CSVEPRLPSSYNEQFF.

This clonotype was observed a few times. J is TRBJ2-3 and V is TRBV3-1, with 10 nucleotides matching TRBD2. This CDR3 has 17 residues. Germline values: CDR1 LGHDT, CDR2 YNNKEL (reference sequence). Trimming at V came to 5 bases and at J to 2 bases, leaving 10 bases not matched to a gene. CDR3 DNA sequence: TGTGCCAGCAGCAAGACCCTAGCGGGAGTTACCACAGATACGCAGTATTTT. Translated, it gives CASSKTLAGVTTDTQYF.

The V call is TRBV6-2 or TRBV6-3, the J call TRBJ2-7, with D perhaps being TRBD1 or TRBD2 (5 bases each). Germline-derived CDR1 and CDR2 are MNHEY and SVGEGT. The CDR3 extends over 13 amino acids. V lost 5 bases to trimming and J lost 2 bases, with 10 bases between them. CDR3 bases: TGTGCCAGCAGTGAGTCGGGACCCTACGAGCAGTACTTC. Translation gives CASSESGPYEQYF.

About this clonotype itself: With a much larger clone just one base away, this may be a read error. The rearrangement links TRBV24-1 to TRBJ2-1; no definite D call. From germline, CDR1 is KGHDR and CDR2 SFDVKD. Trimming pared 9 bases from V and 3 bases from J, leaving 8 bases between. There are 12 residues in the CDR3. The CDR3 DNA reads TGTGCCACCGCCAAGGACTACAATGAGCAGTTCTTC. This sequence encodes CATAKDYNEQFF.

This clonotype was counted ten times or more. The CDR3 reads CASGQGLNYGYTF. In DNA, the CDR3 is TGTGCCAGCGGACAGGGCCTCAACTATGGCTACACCTTC. The rearrangement joins TRBV28 to TRBJ1-2; 8 bases are a match to TRBD1. The CDR3 spans 13 residues. The germline V gene has CDR1 MDHEN and CDR2 SYDVKM. V lost 8 bases to trimming and J lost 2 bases; unmatched junction nucleotides: 4.

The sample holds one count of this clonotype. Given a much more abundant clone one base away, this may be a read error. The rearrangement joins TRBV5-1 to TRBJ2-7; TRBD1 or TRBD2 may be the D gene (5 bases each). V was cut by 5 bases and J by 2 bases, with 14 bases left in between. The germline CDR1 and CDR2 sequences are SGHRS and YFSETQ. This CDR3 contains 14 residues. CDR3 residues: CASRTPGRTYEQYF. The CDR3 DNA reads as TGCGCCAGCAGAACTCCGGGACGGACCTACGAGCAGTACTTC.

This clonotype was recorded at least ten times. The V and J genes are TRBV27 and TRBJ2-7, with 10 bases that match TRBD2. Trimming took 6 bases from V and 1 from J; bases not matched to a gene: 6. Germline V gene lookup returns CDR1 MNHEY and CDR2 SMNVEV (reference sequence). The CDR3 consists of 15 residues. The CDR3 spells CASSRGLAVSYEQYF. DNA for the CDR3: TGTGCCAGCAGCCGAGGACTAGCGGTGTCCTACGAGCAGTACTTC.

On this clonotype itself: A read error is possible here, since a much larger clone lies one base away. The CDR3 sequence: CASSSPRLAGGGISYEQYF. The CDR3, as DNA: TGTGCCAGCAGTTCGCCGAGACTAGCGGGAGGGGGGATCTCCTACGAGCAGTACTTC. The chain joins TRBV28 to TRBJ2-7, with TRBD2 matching over 14 bases. CDR3 size: 19 residues. CDR1 is MDHEN, CDR2 SYDVKM, per germline. The trim removed 4 bases at V and 0 bases at J, leaving 11 bases unmatched.

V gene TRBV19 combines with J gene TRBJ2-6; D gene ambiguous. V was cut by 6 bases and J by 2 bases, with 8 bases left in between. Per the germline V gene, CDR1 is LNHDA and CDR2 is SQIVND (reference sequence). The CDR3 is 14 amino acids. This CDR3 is CASRKLAGANVLTF. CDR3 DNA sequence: TGTGCCAGTAGAAAATTAGCTGGGGCCAACGTCCTGACTTTC.

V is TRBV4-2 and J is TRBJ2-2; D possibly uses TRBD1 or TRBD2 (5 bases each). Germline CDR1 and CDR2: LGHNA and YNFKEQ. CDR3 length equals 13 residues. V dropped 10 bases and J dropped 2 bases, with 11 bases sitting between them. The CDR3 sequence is CATRDRNTGELFF. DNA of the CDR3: TGTGCCACCCGGGACCGCAACACCGGGGAGCTGTTTTTT.

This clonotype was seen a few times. For the CDR3, the DNA is TGTGCCAGTAGTATGGGCAGGTCGAGCGGCGAAAAACTGTTTTTT. The encoded protein is CASSMGRSSGEKLFF. The rearrangement links TRBV19 to TRBJ1-4; D gene unclear. Germline V lookup: CDR1 LNHDA, CDR2 SQIVND (reference sequence). Trimming stripped 3 bases from V and 8 bases from J, with 16 bases between. This CDR3 spans 15 amino acids.

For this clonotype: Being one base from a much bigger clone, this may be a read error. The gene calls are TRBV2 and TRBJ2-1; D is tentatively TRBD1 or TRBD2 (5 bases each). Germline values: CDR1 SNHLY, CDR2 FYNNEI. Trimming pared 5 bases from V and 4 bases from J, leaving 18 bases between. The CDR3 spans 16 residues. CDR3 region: CASSLFGTLSYNEQFF. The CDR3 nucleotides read TGTGCCAGCAGTCTATTCGGGACCCTAAGTTACAATGAGCAGTTCTTC.

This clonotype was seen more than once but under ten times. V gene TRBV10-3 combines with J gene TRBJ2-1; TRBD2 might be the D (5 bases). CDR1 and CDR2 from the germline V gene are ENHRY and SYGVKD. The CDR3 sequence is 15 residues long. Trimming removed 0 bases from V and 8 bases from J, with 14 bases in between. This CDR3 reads CAISESSPLADEQFF. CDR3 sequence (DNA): TGTGCCATCAGTGAGTCGAGTCCGCTAGCCGATGAGCAGTTCTTC.

CDR3 bases: TGTGCCAGCAGCTTAGCCCACGGGGCCCCATTTTTT. Amino acid sequence: CASSLAHGAPFF. The chain uses TRBV7-2 and TRBJ1-4; the D gene is possibly TRBD1 (5 bases). This CDR3 comprises 12 residues. V was shortened by 0 bases and J by 17 bases, with 13 bases between the two germline ends. Germline lookup yields CDR1 SGHTA and CDR2 FQGNSA.